These 19 T cell receptor beta chains were sequenced from one sample in a study of graft-versus-host responses after intestinal transplantation. Only in-frame clones appear in the TCRdb table, and some are missing; sequencing was by immunoSEQ multiplex PCR. Of some 70,000 clones listed, approximately 92% are singletons. The material sequenced was bone marrow, taken nearly 750 days after intestinal transplantation. The source of these receptors is a human patient who received an intestinal transplant, so some T cells may come from the graft donor.

This clone has more than one count but fewer than ten. The rearrangement uses TRBV4-1 and TRBJ2-1; TRBD2 agrees at 9 bases. The CDR3 loop spans 17 amino acids. The V gene's germline CDR1 is MGHRA and CDR2 YSYEKL. The V and J ends lost 1 base and 7 bases, in that order; junction bases with no gene match: 11. CDR3 in DNA: TGCGCCAGCAGCCAAGTCATGGCTAGCGGGGTATGGAATGAGCAGTTCTTC. Its translation is CASSQVMASGVWNEQFF.

This chain connects TRBV6-4 to TRBJ1-6; D remains unclear. The CDR3 has 13 amino acids. V lost 6 bases and J lost 9, with 12 bases in between. Germline CDR1 reads MRHNA; CDR2 reads SNTAGT. The CDR3 region is CASSSQSGSPLHF. In nucleotides, the CDR3 is TGTGCCAGCAGCTCCCAATCTGGTTCACCCCTCCACTTT.

The table lists this clone with a few counts. The genes are TRBV23-1 and TRBJ2-7; D is uncertain. TRBV23-1 is an ORF for which the function is uncertain. The length of the CDR3 is 15 residues. V lost 0 bases to trimming and J lost 2 bases, with 11 bases between them. The CDR3 here is CASSQSQNDPYEQYF. DNA for the CDR3: TGCGCCAGCAGTCAATCGCAGAACGACCCCTACGAGCAGTACTTC.

This clone has only one observation. The chain recombines TRBV5-1 with TRBJ1-5; 9 positions agree with TRBD1. This CDR3 comprises 16 residues. CDR1 and CDR2 from the germline V gene are SGHRS and YFSETQ. With V trimmed by 0 bases and J by 5 bases, 6 bases remained unmatched. The chain's CDR3 is CASSLDGQGPHQPQHF. The CDR3 coding sequence is TGCGCCAGCAGCTTGGACGGACAGGGGCCCCATCAGCCCCAGCATTTT.

This chain links TRBV5-6 with TRBJ2-7; perhaps TRBD1 as D (6 bases). Germline CDR1 is SGHDT and CDR2 is YYEEEE. Trimming shortened V by 0 bases and J by 11 bases, and 15 bases separated the two germline ends. The CDR3 totals 13 residues. The CDR3 coding sequence is TGTGCCAGCAGCTTGGGAAACAGGGAATGGAAGTACTTC. Protein product: CASSLGNREWKYF. Looking up the rest from reference TRBV5-6 and TRBJ2-7 gives the full variable domain: DAGVTQSPTHLIKTRGQQVTLRCSPKSGHDTVSWYQQALGQGPQFIFQYYEEEERQRGNFPDRFSGHQFPNYSSELNVNALLLGDSALYLCASSLGNREWKYFGPGTRLTVT.

The chain has TRBV12-5 and TRBJ1-2; 9 positions match TRBD1. V lost 6 bases, J lost 4 bases, and 3 bases stayed unmatched. The CDR3 totals 13 residues. Germline V gene data show CDR1 as LGHNT and CDR2 as FRNRAP. The CDR3 region has the DNA TGTGCTAGTGGACGGGGACAGGGCTATGGCTACACCTTC. Its protein product is CASGRGQGYGYTF.

This clone was seen just once. The rearrangement links TRBV7-2 to TRBJ1-3; no firm D call. The germline V and J ends were trimmed by 1 base and 0 bases, with 10 bases remaining between them. The CDR3 consists of 16 residues. Germline CDR1 reads SGHTA; CDR2 reads FQGNSA. The CDR3 DNA reads TGTGCCAGCAGCTTAGGACTGATCAACTCTGGAAACACCATATATTTT. Residues: CASSLGLINSGNTIYF.

The rearrangement links TRBV6-5 to TRBJ2-6, with D perhaps TRBD1 or TRBD2 (5 bases each). The CDR3 length is 15 residues. In germline, CDR1 is MNHEY, CDR2 SVGAGI. V lost 1 base, J lost 4 bases, and 8 bases lay in between. The CDR3 DNA is TGTGCCAGCAGTTACTGGGGGTCCGGGGCCAACGTCCTGACTTTC. This gives the protein CASSYWGSGANVLTF.

This clone was seen a single time. V usage is TRBV25-1 and J usage is TRBJ2-5; TRBD1 is a possible D gene (6 bases). From germline, CDR1 is MGHDK and CDR2 SYGVNS. CDR3 length equals 17 residues. Between the trimmed V and J ends, which lost 0 bases and 4 bases, there was a span of 18 bases. The CDR3 DNA reads as TGTGCCAGCAGTGAATATAGGGGGTTTAGGCTCCTAGAGACCCAGTACTTC. It specifies CASSEYRGFRLLETQYF.

This rearrangement joins TRBV10-3 to TRBJ1-3; no definite D call. The CDR3 runs to 14 residues. Germline CDR1 is ENHRY and CDR2 is SYGVKD. Trimming cost V 4 bases and J 0 bases, with 7 bases left between them. The chain's CDR3 is CAISAESSGNTIYF. As DNA, the CDR3 is TGTGCCATCAGTGCCGAGAGCTCTGGAAACACCATATATTTT.

The V gene is TRBV6-4, the J gene TRBJ2-1; 13 bases are a match to TRBD2. This CDR3 spans 16 amino acids. Germline V gives CDR1 MRHNA, CDR2 SNTAGT. The trim removed 6 bases at V and 9 bases at J, leaving 11 bases unmatched. The CDR3 DNA follows: TGTGCCAGCAGAGCCACGACTAGCGGGGGGATAAGTGAGCAGTTCTTC. Translation: CASRATTSGGISEQFF.

V usage is TRBV6-6 and J usage is TRBJ2-3, with D tentatively TRBD1 or TRBD2 (6 bases each). Germline CDR1 reads MNHNY; CDR2 reads SVGAGI (reference sequence). The CDR3 length is 14 residues. V was trimmed by 7 bases and J by 4 bases, leaving 15 bases between them. As DNA, the CDR3 is TGTGCCAGCACACAGACAGGAGGGGCAGATACGCAGTATTTT. Protein product: CASTQTGGADTQYF.

V gene TRBV19 combines with J gene TRBJ1-1; weak D call: TRBD1 (5 bases). The CDR3 is 14 residues long. Germline CDR1 and CDR2: LNHDA and SQIVND (reference sequence). Trimming stripped 4 bases from V and 4 bases from J, with 13 bases between. The CDR3 loop reads CASSTQGLGTEAFF. DNA for the CDR3: TGTGCCAGTAGTACCCAGGGTCTAGGCACTGAAGCTTTCTTT.

This clone was recorded only once. V and J are TRBV4-2 and TRBJ2-7; D gene ambiguous. The germline V gene encodes CDR1 LGHNA and CDR2 YNFKEQ. V dropped 0 bases and J dropped 0 bases, with 12 bases sitting between them. This CDR3 has 16 residues. The CDR3 DNA follows: TGTGCCAGCAGCCAAGAGGCTGGAGAGAGCTCCTACGAGCAGTACTTC. The encoded protein is CASSQEAGESSYEQYF.

The chain employs TRBV7-9 and TRBJ2-3; 7 bases are shared with TRBD2. V trimming: 5 bases; J trimming: 4 bases; junction bases outside the gene matches: 12. The CDR3 extends over 16 amino acids. Germline CDR1 reads SEHNR; CDR2 reads FQNEAQ (reference sequence). CDR3 in DNA: TGTGCCAGCAGCCCCCCCGTCTCGCTAGCGGCAGATACGCAGTATTTT. Translated: CASSPPVSLAADTQYF.

The chain is built from TRBV9 and TRBJ1-1, with D hard to call. The CDR3 spans 14 residues. Deletions cut 0 bases from V and 1 base from J, with 7 bases between. Germline V gives CDR1 SGDLS, CDR2 YYNGEE. The CDR3 reads CASSVDTANTEAFF. The CDR3 DNA reads as TGTGCCAGCAGCGTAGACACAGCGAACACTGAAGCTTTCTTT.

This chain links TRBV9 with TRBJ1-4; TRBD1 aligns across 7 bases. The trim removed 4 bases at V and 8 bases at J, leaving 8 bases unmatched. The CDR3 has 14 amino acids. The germline gives CDR1 SGDLS, CDR2 YYNGEE. DNA for the CDR3: TGTGCCAGCAGCTTAACAGGGGCCGGGGAAAAACTGTTTTTT. Its protein is CASSLTGAGEKLFF.

The chain recombines TRBV30 with TRBJ2-2; D unclear. CDR1 GTSNPN and CDR2 SVGIG come from the germline V gene (reference sequence). Trimming removed 3 bases at V and 6 bases at J, with 5 bases between. This CDR3 spans 11 amino acids. CDR3 sequence reads: CAWRTAGELFF. The CDR3 region has the DNA TGTGCCTGGAGGACGGCCGGGGAGCTGTTTTTT.

J is TRBJ2-5 and V is TRBV7-6; tentatively, D is TRBD1 or TRBD2 (5 bases each). The last part of the DNA fits TRBJ2-7 better; the J call may be wrong. The V gene's germline CDR1 is SGHVS and CDR2 FNYEAQ. There are 14 residues in the CDR3. The CDR3 bases are TGTGCCAGCAGCCCCGGGACCGAGGGCCACGAGCAGTACTTC. It translates to CASSPGTEGHEQYF.